A single sample gave rise to the 21 T cell receptor beta chains below, sequenced in a study of T cells and Merkel cell carcinoma outcomes. The table came from immunoSEQ multiplex PCR; TCRdb's copy has only in-frame clones and leaves some out. The sample includes approximately 180 clones, 93% of them seen just once. What was sequenced was tumor tissue from Merkel cell carcinoma. The receptor source for this set is a human donor with Merkel cell carcinoma.

The rearrangement uses TRBV2 and TRBJ1-6; D not resolved. The CDR3 runs to 11 residues. V was clipped by 1 base and J by 13 bases, with 5 bases between them. CDR1 SNHLY and CDR2 FYNNEI come from the germline V gene. CDR3 in amino acids: CASSEGSPLHF. In nucleotides, the CDR3 is TGTGCCAGCAGTGAAGGCTCGCCCCTCCACTTT.

The V call is TRBV18, the J call TRBJ1-2; 7 bases fit TRBD1. Germline values: CDR1 KGHSH, CDR2 LQKENI. The ends lost 3 bases at V and 7 bases at J; junction bases unmatched: 5. CDR3 length: 13 amino acids. CDR3 loop: CASSPQDRTGYTF. In DNA, the CDR3 is TGTGCCAGCTCACCCCAGGACAGGACTGGCTACACCTTC.

This clone has a handful of counts. V usage is TRBV5-4 and J usage is TRBJ2-7; TRBD1 or TRBD2 may be the D gene (5 bases each). Germline V gene lookup returns CDR1 SGHNT and CDR2 YYREEE (reference sequence). This CDR3 has 15 residues. With 2 bases removed from V and 3 bases from J, the gap between germline ends came to 15 bases. The CDR3 bases are TGTGCCAGCAGCTTTCGGGGCAGAGGAAACTACGAGCAGTACTTC. This codes for CASSFRGRGNYEQYF. Full variable domain (remainder filled in from reference TRBV5-4 and TRBJ2-7): ETGVTQSPTHLIKTRGQQVTLRCSSQSGHNTVSWYQQALGQGPQFIFQYYREEENGRGNFPPRFSGLQFPNYSSELNVNALELDDSALYLCASSFRGRGNYEQYFGPGTRLTVT.

V is TRBV4-1 and J is TRBJ2-2; D ambiguous. Germline loops: CDR1 MGHRA, CDR2 YSYEKL. The CDR3 runs 14 residues. Trimming cost V 1 base and J 5 bases, with 8 bases left between them. The CDR3 reads CASSQAIATGELFF. CDR3 sequence (DNA): TGCGCCAGCAGCCAAGCAATCGCAACCGGGGAGCTGTTTTTT.

V is TRBV9 and J is TRBJ2-5; D might be TRBD2 (7 bases). Trimming shortened V by 0 bases and J by 1 base, and 25 bases separated the two germline ends. The CDR3 loop spans 20 amino acids. Germline values: CDR1 SGDLS, CDR2 YYNGEE. CDR3 residues: CASSVAGASGGPGSQETQYF. CDR3 bases: TGTGCCAGCAGCGTAGCGGGGGCTAGCGGAGGGCCGGGGAGCCAAGAGACCCAGTACTTC.

This chain links TRBV30 with TRBJ1-2, with D unclear. Germline V gene sequence: CDR1 GTSNPN, CDR2 SVGIG (reference sequence). Trimming pared 0 bases from V and 5 bases from J, leaving 10 bases between. The CDR3 is 13 amino acids. CDR3 sequence reads: CAWSVLTEYGYTF. The CDR3 coding sequence is TGTGCCTGGAGTGTACTTACCGAATATGGCTACACCTTC.

This chain joins TRBV29-1 and TRBJ1-3; D remains ambiguous. Germline V gene data show CDR1 as SQVTM and CDR2 as ANQGSEA. Trimming stripped 4 bases from V and 0 bases from J, with 13 bases between. CDR3 size: 15 residues. The CDR3 region is CSVAGFTDSGNTIYF. The CDR3 DNA follows: TGCAGCGTTGCAGGTTTTACCGACTCTGGAAACACCATATATTTT.

V is TRBV19 and J is TRBJ2-7; D is uncertain. CDR3 length: 12 residues. Germline-derived CDR1 and CDR2 are LNHDA and SQIVND (reference sequence). V lost 5 bases, J lost 7 bases, and 12 bases lay in between. CDR3 bases: TGTGCCAGTAGTCCCCCGTTCGGTGAGCAGTACTTC. Translating gives CASSPPFGEQYF.

This chain links TRBV5-6 with TRBJ2-6; D gene ambiguous. The germline CDR1 and CDR2 sequences are SGHDT and YYEEEE. The V end lost 7 bases, the J end lost 5 bases, and 19 bases lay between the germline ends. This CDR3 is built from 16 residues. DNA of the CDR3: TGTGCCAGCCTGGGTGAGTCACAAAGTCGGGCCAACGTCCTGACTTTC. The encoded protein is CASLGESQSRANVLTF.

The chain combines TRBV6-5 with TRBJ2-7; D may be TRBD1 (6 bases). V was pared by 6 bases and J by 3 bases, with 12 bases between. Per the germline V gene, CDR1 is MNHEY and CDR2 is SVGAGI. The CDR3 consists of 13 residues. This chain's CDR3 is CASRGASSYEQYF. CDR3 bases: TGTGCCAGCAGGGGGGCAAGTAGCTACGAGCAGTACTTC.

The chain joins TRBV4-3 to TRBJ2-2, with 7 positions matching TRBD1. CDR3 length equals 14 residues. CDR1 and CDR2 from the germline V gene are LGHNA and YSLEER. V lost 4 bases, J lost 5 bases, and 4 bases stayed unmatched. CDR3 sequence (DNA): TGCGCCAGCAGCCTCACCAGGGGGACCGGGGAGCTGTTTTTT. Its protein product is CASSLTRGTGELFF.

CDR3 DNA: TGCAGCGTTGAGAGTTGGGAGACCCAGTACTTC. Translation gives CSVESWETQYF. This chain joins TRBV29-1 and TRBJ2-5; D is unclear. Germline V lookup: CDR1 SQVTM, CDR2 ANQGSEA. Deletions cut 3 bases from V and 5 bases from J, with 7 bases between. The CDR3 extends over 11 amino acids.

The rearrangement links TRBV28 to TRBJ1-4; D unclear. CDR3 length: 14 residues. V lost 6 bases and J lost 8, with 16 bases in between. Germline V gene data show CDR1 as MDHEN and CDR2 as SYDVKM. CDR3 amino acids: CASSSDRGLEKLFF. DNA of the CDR3: TGTGCCAGCAGCTCGGACCGAGGGTTGGAAAAACTGTTTTTT.

This sequence joins TRBV30 and TRBJ1-1; no clear D gene. The CDR3 sequence is 11 residues long. Germline CDR1 is GTSNPN and CDR2 is SVGIG (reference sequence). Trimming stripped 3 bases from V and 2 bases from J, with 4 bases between. CDR3 loop: CAWRSNTEAFF. The CDR3 nucleotides read TGTGCCTGGAGGAGCAACACTGAAGCTTTCTTT.

The V and J genes are TRBV7-2 and TRBJ2-1; 9 bases are a match to TRBD2. Germline-derived CDR1 and CDR2 are SGHTA and FQGNSA. This CDR3 is 14 amino acids long. Unmatched junction bases numbered 7, after V lost 5 bases and J lost 8 bases. The CDR3 sequence is CASSLSGGFDEQFF. The CDR3 DNA sequence: TGTGCCAGCAGCCTTAGCGGGGGCTTCGATGAGCAGTTCTTC.

This chain connects TRBV20-1 to TRBJ2-3; no firm D call. This CDR3 region has 11 residues. V shed 3 bases and J shed 3 bases, with 4 bases lying between them. Per germline, CDR1 DFQATT and CDR2 SNEGSKA (reference sequence). The CDR3 here is CSASRTDTQYF. As DNA, the CDR3 is TGCAGTGCTAGTAGGACAGATACGCAGTATTTT.

The chain combines TRBV23-1 with TRBJ1-1, with 7 bases fitting TRBD1. Being an ORF, TRBV23-1 has a function that is uncertain. Trimming cost V 2 bases and J 7 bases; bases outside gene matches: 13. CDR3 length: 16 residues. Written as DNA, the CDR3 is TGCGCCAGCAGTCAAGTCGGGACAGCCAGTAGATATGAAGCTTTCTTT. It encodes CASSQVGTASRYEAFF.

V gene TRBV20-1 combines with J gene TRBJ1-1; unclear D gene. V shed 0 bases and J shed 8 bases, with 7 bases lying between them. CDR3 size: 11 residues. Per germline, CDR1 DFQATT and CDR2 SNEGSKA (reference sequence). The CDR3 sequence is CSARESQEAFF. In nucleotides, the CDR3 is TGCAGTGCTAGAGAATCCCAGGAAGCTTTCTTT.

Remarks on this clone: This sample includes further DNA sequences coding for the same CDR3. The chain combines TRBV11-2 with TRBJ2-5, with a tentative D call TRBD2 (5 bases). The germline CDR1 and CDR2 sequences are SGHAT and FQNNGV. There are 11 residues in the CDR3. V dropped 4 bases and J dropped 7 bases, with 7 bases sitting between them. The CDR3 coding sequence is TGTGCCAGCAGCTCTGAGGGGACCCAGTACTTC. Translating it yields CASSSEGTQYF.

The genes are TRBV15 and TRBJ1-5; TRBD1 aligns across 9 bases. Germline V gene sequence: CDR1 LNHNV, CDR2 YYDKDF (reference sequence). The trim removed 1 base at V and 5 bases at J, leaving 9 bases unmatched. The length of the CDR3 is 17 residues. As DNA, the CDR3 is TGTGCCACCAGCAGAGGTGACGGGACAGGGCCAGATCAGCCCCAGCATTTT. This encodes CATSRGDGTGPDQPQHF.

The rearrangement joins TRBV30 to TRBJ2-7; unclear D gene. Looked up from germline, CDR1 is GTSNPN and CDR2 is SVGIG (reference sequence). V was clipped by 5 bases and J by 5 bases, with 10 bases between them. The CDR3 spans 11 residues. The CDR3 nucleotides read TGTGCCTGGGAGTGGAATCACGAGCAGTACTTC. Translating gives CAWEWNHEQYF.